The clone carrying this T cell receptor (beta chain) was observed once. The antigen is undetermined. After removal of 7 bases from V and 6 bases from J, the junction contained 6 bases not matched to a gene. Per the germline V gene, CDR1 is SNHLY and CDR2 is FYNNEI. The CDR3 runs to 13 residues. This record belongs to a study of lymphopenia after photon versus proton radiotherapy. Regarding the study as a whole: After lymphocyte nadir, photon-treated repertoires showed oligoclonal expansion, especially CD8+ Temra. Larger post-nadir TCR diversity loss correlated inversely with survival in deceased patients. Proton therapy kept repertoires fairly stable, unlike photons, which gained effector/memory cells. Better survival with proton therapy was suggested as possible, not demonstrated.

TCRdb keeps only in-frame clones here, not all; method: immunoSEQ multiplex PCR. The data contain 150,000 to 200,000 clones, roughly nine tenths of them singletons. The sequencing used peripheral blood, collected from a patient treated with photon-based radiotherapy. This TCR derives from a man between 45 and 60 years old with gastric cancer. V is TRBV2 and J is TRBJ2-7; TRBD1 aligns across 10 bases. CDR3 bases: TGTGCCAGCAAGGGACAGGGGCTTGGCGAGCAGTACTTC. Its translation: CASKGQGLGEQYF.